Shown below are 9 T cell receptor beta chains from a single sample sequenced in a study of T cells after yellow fever vaccination. TCRdb re-called the 5' RACE reads with MiXCR, one entry per CDR3 protein. The sample carries about 360,000 distinct CDR3 sequences, around 6.5% recorded once. Sequencing was performed on PBMCs, taken 5 days after the yellow fever booster vaccination. The receptors were gathered from a man in his thirties or forties who received the YFV17D yellow fever vaccine.

The chain recombines TRBV20-1 with TRBJ2-5; 7 positions match TRBD2. After removal of 6 bases from V and 5 bases from J, the junction contained 15 bases not matched to a gene. Germline V gene sequence: CDR1 DFQATT, CDR2 SNEGSKA (reference sequence). The CDR3 spans 15 residues. CDR3 amino acids: CSAHRRGRALETQYF. The DNA of the CDR3 is TGCAGTGCCCACCGACGAGGGAGGGCCCTGGAGACCCAGTACTTC.

This clonotype was counted only a few times. The gene calls are TRBV23-1 and TRBJ1-1; D ambiguous. TRBV23-1 is an ORF; its function is uncertain. The CDR3 covers 13 residues. Trimming left V 2 bases short and J 4 bases short, with 8 bases between. CDR3 sequence: CASSQPPITEAFF. The CDR3 bases are TGCGCCAGCAGTCAACCTCCAATCACTGAAGCTTTCTTT.

The sample holds many counts of this clonotype. This chain links TRBV14 with TRBJ2-1; a weak D match, TRBD2 (5 bases). Germline V CDR1 and CDR2: SGHDN, FVKESK. Trimming cost V 4 bases and J 0 bases, with 10 bases left between them. This CDR3 comprises 15 residues. CDR3 loop: CASSPPSPSYNEQFF. The DNA of the CDR3 is TGTGCCAGCAGCCCCCCTAGCCCCTCCTACAATGAGCAGTTCTTC.

The rearrangement joins TRBV11-2 to TRBJ2-7; 11 nucleotides agree with TRBD2. V was pared by 5 bases and J by 2 bases, with 14 bases of the junction left unmatched. The CDR3 totals 18 residues. Per germline, CDR1 SGHAT and CDR2 FQNNGV. CDR3: CASSIRGGTSGLAYEQYF. The CDR3 region has the DNA TGTGCCAGCAGCATTAGGGGAGGGACTAGCGGTCTAGCCTACGAGCAGTACTTC.

This clonotype occurred many times. The chain recombines TRBV7-3 with TRBJ2-1; TRBD1 matches at 7 bases. CDR1 is SGHTA, CDR2 FQGTGA, per germline. V shed 4 bases, J shed 2 bases, and the junction held 8 bases outside the gene matches. The CDR3 spans 16 residues. As DNA, the CDR3 is TGTGCCAGCAGCTCCTTTACCGGGACAGCCTACAATGAGCAGTTCTTC. Protein: CASSSFTGTAYNEQFF.

Ten or more counts support this clonotype. The rearrangement uses TRBV5-5 and TRBJ2-5; D may match TRBD1 or TRBD2 (5 bases each). This CDR3 region has 13 residues. Germline V gives CDR1 SGHKS, CDR2 YYEKEE (reference sequence). Trimming stripped 0 bases from V and 7 bases from J, with 10 bases between. CDR3 bases: TGTGCCAGCAGCTTGGCAGGGAGTGGGACCCAGTACTTC. Protein sequence: CASSLAGSGTQYF.

The V and J genes are TRBV7-2 and TRBJ2-7; D not resolved. The CDR3 is made up of 13 amino acids. CDR1 and CDR2 (germline): SGHTA, FQGNSA. The V and J ends lost 7 bases and 3 bases respectively, with 13 bases between them. The CDR3 sequence is CASTTYNSYEQYF. The CDR3 region has the DNA TGTGCCAGCACTACTTATAACAGCTACGAGCAGTACTTC.

Worth noting for this clonotype: A much larger clone differs from this one at a single base, so this may be a read error. The V call is TRBV4-3, the J call TRBJ2-7; tentative D call: TRBD2 (6 bases). The CDR3 covers 17 residues. Germline CDR1 reads LGHNA; CDR2 reads YSLEER. With 1 base removed from V and 0 bases from J, the gap between germline ends came to 16 bases. The CDR3 here is CASSQGISGFSSYEQYF. The CDR3 nucleotides are TGCGCCAGCAGCCAAGGCATTAGCGGCTTCAGCTCCTACGAGCAGTACTTC.

This clonotype was seen a few times. V usage is TRBV28 and J usage is TRBJ1-6; tentatively, D is TRBD1 (6 bases). From germline, CDR1 is MDHEN and CDR2 SYDVKM. This CDR3 is built from 13 residues. Trimming stripped 5 bases from V and 9 bases from J, with 11 bases between. The CDR3 DNA reads as TGTGCCAGCAGTCAAGTCAGGGGTTCACCCCTCCACTTT. It encodes CASSQVRGSPLHF.